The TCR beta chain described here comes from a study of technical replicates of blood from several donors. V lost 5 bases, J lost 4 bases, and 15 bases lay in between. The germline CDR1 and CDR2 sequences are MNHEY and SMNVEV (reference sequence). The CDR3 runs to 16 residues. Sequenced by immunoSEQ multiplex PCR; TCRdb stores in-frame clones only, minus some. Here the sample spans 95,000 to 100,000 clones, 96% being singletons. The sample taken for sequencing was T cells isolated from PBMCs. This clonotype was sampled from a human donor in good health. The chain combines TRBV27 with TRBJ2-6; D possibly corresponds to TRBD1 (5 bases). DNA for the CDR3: TGTGCCAGCAGTACAGCCCAGGGTGTGGGGGCCAACGTCCTGACTTTC. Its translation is CASSTAQGVGANVLTF.